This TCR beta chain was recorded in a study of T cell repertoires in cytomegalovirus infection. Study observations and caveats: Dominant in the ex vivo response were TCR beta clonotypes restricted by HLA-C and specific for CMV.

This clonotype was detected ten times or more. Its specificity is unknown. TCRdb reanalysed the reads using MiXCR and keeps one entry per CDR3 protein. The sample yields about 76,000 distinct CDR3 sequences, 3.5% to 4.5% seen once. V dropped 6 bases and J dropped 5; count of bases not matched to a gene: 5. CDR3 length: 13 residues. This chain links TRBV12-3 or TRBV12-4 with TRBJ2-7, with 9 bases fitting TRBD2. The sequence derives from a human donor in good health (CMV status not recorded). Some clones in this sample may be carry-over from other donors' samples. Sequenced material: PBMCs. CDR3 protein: CASSPSGDDEQYF. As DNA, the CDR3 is TGTGCCAGCAGCCCTAGCGGGGACGACGAGCAGTACTTC.